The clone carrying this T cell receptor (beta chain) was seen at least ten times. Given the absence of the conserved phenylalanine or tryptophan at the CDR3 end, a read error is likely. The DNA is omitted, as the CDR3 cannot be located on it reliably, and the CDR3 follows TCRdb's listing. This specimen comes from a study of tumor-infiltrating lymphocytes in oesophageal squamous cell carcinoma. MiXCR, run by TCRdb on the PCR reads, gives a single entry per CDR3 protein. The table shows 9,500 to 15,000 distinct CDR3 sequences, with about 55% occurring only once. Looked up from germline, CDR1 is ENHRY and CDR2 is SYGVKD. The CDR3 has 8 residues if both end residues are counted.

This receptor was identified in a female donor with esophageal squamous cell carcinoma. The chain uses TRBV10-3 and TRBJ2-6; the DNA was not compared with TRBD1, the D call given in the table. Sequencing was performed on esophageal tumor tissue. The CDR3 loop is CAISESRT.